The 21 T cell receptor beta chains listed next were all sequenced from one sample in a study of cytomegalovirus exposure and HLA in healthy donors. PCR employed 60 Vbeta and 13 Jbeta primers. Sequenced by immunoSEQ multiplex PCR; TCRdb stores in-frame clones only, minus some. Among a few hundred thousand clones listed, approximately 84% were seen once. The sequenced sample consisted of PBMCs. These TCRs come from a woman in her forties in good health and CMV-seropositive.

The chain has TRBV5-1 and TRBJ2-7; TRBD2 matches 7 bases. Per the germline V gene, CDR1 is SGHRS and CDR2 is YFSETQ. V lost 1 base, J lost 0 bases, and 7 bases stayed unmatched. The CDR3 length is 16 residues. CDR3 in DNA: TGCGCCAGCAGCTTGCTGGGGGGGGAGAGCTCCTACGAGCAGTACTTC. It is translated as CASSLLGGESSYEQYF. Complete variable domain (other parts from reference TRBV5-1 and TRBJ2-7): KAGVTQTPRYLIKTRGQQVTLSCSPISGHRSVSWYQQTPGQGLQFLFEYFSETQRNKGNFPGRFSGRQFSNSRSEMNVSTLELGDSALYLCASSLLGGESSYEQYFGPGTRLTVT.

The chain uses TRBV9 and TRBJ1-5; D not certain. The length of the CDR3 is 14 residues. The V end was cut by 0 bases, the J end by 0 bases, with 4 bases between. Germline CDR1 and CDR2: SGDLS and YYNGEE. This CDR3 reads CASSVGSSNQPQHF. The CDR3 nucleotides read TGTGCCAGCAGCGTAGGCAGTAGCAATCAGCCCCAGCATTTT.

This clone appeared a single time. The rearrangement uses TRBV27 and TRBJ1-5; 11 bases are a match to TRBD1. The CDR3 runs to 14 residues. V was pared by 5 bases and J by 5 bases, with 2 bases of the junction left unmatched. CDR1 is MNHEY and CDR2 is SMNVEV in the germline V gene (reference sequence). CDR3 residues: CASSMDRGHQPQHF. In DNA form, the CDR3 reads TGTGCCAGCAGTATGGACAGGGGGCATCAGCCCCAGCATTTT.

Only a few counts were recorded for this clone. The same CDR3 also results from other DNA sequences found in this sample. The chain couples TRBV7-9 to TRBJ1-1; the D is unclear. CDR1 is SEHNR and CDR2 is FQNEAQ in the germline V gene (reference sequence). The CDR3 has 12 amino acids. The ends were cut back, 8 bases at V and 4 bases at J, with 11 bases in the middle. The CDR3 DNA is TGTGCCAGCCGTCGGGGAGGCACTGAAGCTTTCTTT. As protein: CASRRGGTEAFF.

The CDR3 DNA reads as TGTGCCAGCAGTTTCGGGCAGCCCCAGCATTTT. Translated: CASSFGQPQHF. The chain employs TRBV28 and TRBJ1-5; D gene unclear. The germline gives CDR1 MDHEN, CDR2 SYDVKM. Trimming removed 3 bases from V and 7 bases from J, with 4 bases in between. There are 11 residues in the CDR3.

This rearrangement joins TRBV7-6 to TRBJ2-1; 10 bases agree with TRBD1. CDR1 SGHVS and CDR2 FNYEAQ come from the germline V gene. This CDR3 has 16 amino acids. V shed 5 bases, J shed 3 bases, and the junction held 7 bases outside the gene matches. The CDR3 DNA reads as TGTGCCAGCAGCCCCGGGACAGGGGAATACTACAATGAGCAGTTCTTC. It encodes CASSPGTGEYYNEQFF.

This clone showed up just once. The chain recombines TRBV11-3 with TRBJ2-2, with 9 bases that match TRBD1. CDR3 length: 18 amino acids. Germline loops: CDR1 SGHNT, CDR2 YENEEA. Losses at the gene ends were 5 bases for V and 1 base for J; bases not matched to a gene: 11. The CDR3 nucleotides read TGTGCCAGCAGCCCATTCGGACAGGGGACGGGGAACACCGGGGAGCTGTTTTTT. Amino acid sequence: CASSPFGQGTGNTGELFF. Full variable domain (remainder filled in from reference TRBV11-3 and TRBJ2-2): EAGVVQSPRYKIIEKKQPVAFWCNPISGHNTLYWYLQNLGQGPELLIRYENEEAVDDSQLPKDRFSAERLKGVDSTLKIQPAELGDSAVYLCASSPFGQGTGNTGELFFGEGSRLTVL.

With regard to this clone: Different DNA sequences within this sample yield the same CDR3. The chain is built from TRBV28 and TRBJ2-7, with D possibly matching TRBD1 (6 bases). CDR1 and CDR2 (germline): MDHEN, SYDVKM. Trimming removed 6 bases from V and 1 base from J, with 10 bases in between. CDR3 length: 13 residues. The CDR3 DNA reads TGTGCCAGCAGCCCACAGGGTTCCTACGAGCAGTACTTC. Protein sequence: CASSPQGSYEQYF.

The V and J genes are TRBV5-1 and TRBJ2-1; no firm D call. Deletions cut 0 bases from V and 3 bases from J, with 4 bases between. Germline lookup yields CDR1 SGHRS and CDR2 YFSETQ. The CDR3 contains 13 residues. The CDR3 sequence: CASSLDNYNEQFF. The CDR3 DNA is TGCGCCAGCAGCTTGGACAACTACAATGAGCAGTTCTTC.

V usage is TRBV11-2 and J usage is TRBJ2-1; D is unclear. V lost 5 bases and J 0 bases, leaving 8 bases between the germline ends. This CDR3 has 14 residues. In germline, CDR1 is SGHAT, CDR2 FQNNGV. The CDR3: CASSPPGSYNEQFF. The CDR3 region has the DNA TGTGCCAGCAGCCCTCCCGGCTCCTACAATGAGCAGTTCTTC.

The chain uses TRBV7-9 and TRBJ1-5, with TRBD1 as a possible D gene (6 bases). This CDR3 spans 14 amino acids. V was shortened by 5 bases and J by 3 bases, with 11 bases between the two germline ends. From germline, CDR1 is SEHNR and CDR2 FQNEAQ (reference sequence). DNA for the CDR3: TGTGCCAGCAGCCCAGGGACAAACAATCAGCCCCAGCATTTT. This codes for CASSPGTNNQPQHF.

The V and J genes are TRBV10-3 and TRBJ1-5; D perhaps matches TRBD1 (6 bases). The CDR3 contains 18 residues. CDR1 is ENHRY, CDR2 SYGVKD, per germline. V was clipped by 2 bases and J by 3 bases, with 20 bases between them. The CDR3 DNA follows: TGTGCCATCAGTGAGGCGGGGGGCGCTGCCTTAAACAATCAGCCCCAGCATTTT. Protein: CAISEAGGAALNNQPQHF.

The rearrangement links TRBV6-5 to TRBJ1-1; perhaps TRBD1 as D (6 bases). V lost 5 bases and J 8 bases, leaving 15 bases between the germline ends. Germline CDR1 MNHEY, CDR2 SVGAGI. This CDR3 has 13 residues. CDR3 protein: CASSLLGQFEAFF. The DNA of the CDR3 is TGTGCCAGCAGTCTCCTAGGACAGTTCGAAGCTTTCTTT.

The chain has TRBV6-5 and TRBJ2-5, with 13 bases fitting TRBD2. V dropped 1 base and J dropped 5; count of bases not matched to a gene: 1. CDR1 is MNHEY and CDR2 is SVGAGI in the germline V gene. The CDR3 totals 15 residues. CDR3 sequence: CASSYWTSGSETQYF. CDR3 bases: TGTGCCAGCAGTTACTGGACTAGCGGGAGTGAGACCCAGTACTTC.

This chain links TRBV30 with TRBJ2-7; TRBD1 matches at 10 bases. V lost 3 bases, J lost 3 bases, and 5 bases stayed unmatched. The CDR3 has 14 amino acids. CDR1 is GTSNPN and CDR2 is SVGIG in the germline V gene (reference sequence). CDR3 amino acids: CAWRNRDRGYEQYF. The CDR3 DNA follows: TGTGCCTGGAGAAACCGGGACAGGGGCTACGAGCAGTACTTC.

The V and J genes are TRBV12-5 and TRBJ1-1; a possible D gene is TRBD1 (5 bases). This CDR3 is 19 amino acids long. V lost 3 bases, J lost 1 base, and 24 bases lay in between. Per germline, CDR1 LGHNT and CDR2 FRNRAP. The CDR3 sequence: CASGLLERGGIVRNTEAFF. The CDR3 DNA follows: TGTGCTAGTGGTTTACTTGAGAGGGGAGGGATCGTTCGGAACACTGAAGCTTTCTTT.

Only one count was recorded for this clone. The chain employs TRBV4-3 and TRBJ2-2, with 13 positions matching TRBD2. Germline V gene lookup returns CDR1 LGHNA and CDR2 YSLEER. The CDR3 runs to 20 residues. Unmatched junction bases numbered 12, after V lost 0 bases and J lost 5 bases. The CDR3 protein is CASSQDLRTSGSVGTGELFF. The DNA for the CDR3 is TGCGCCAGCAGCCAAGATCTAAGGACTAGCGGGAGCGTTGGTACCGGGGAGCTGTTTTTT.

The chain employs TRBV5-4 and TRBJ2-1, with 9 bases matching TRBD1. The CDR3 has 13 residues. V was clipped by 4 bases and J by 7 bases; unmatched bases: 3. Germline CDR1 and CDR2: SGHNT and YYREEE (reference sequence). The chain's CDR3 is CASSPDRGNEQFF. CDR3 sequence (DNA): TGTGCCAGCAGCCCGGACAGGGGTAATGAGCAGTTCTTC.

The CDR3 protein is CASSPRAREEYF. The CDR3 nucleotides are TGTGCCAGCAGCCCCCGAGCCAGGGAGGAGTACTTC. The gene calls are TRBV21-1 and TRBJ2-7; the D call in the table, TRBD2, was not verified against the DNA. TRBV21-1 corresponds to a pseudogene. The CDR3 consists of 12 residues.

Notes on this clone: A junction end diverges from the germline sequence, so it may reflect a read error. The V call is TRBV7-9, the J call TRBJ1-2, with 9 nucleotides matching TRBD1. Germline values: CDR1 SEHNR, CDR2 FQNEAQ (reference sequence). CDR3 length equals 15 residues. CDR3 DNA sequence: TGTTCCAGCAGCCACGGGACAGGGATTAACTATGGCTACACCTTC. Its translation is CSSSHGTGINYGYTF.

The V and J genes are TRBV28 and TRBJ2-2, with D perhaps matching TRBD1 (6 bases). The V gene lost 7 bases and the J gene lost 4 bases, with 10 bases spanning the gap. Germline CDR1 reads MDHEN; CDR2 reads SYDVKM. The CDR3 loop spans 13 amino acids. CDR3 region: CASNRVSTGELFF. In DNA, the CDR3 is TGTGCCAGCAACAGGGTCTCCACCGGGGAGCTGTTTTTT.